This T cell receptor beta chain appears in the sequencing data of a study of cytomegalovirus exposure and HLA in healthy donors. CDR1 SGHRS and CDR2 YFSETQ come from the germline V gene. The CDR3 contains 16 residues. V was trimmed by 0 bases and J by 2 bases, leaving 12 bases between them. Amplification used 60 Vbeta primers and 13 Jbeta primers. Clones were read by immunoSEQ multiplex PCR, and TCRdb kept only the in-frame ones, dropping some. The sample has 170,000 or so clones, 75% seen once; the top ten hold about 2.7%. The chain has TRBV5-1 and TRBJ2-1; TRBD1 might be the D (5 bases). Sequenced input: PBMCs. This TCR came from a male donor in good health and CMV-seronegative. This CDR3 is CASSLGGIYPYNEQFF. The CDR3, as DNA: TGCGCCAGCAGCTTGGGGGGCATTTACCCCTACAATGAGCAGTTCTTC.